These 26 T cell receptor beta chains were sequenced from one sample in a study of CD8 T cells in ankylosing spondylitis. TCRdb re-analysed the 5' RACE reads in MiXCR, keeping a single row per CDR3 protein. The data show 230,000 or so distinct CDR3 sequences, over 15% seen once. Sequences were obtained from blood, either unsorted or a sorted T cell fraction (not recorded which). The receptors shown here come from a male donor with ankylosing spondylitis or in good health (not recorded which).

This clonotype was found many times. The genes are TRBV12-3 or TRBV12-4 and TRBJ2-2, with 7 nucleotides matching TRBD2. The CDR3 sequence is 15 residues long. Unmatched junction bases numbered 8, after V lost 7 bases and J lost 3 bases. CDR3 coding DNA: TGTGCCAGCAACTGGGGCGGGAGCGACACCGGGGAGCTGTTTTTT. Translating it yields CASNWGGSDTGELFF.

This clonotype was observed a few times. The chain couples TRBV24-1 to TRBJ2-1, with 7 positions matching TRBD1. Trimming cost V 2 bases and J 4 bases; bases outside gene matches: 7. This CDR3 is 16 amino acids long. Germline lookup yields CDR1 KGHDR and CDR2 SFDVKD. The chain's CDR3 is CATSDSSGQKYNEQFF. The CDR3 DNA follows: TGTGCCACCAGTGATTCTTCGGGACAGAAGTACAATGAGCAGTTCTTC.

In its sample, this clonotype was seen a few times. The rearrangement joins TRBV4-3 to TRBJ2-5, with 15 bases fitting TRBD2. The germline V gene has CDR1 LGHNA and CDR2 YSLEER. The CDR3 has 18 amino acids. Trimming at V came to 2 bases and at J to 4 bases, leaving 8 bases not matched to a gene. The CDR3 sequence is CASSQSSAGLAGGETQYF. The CDR3 coding sequence is TGCGCCAGCAGCCAATCCTCGGCGGGACTAGCGGGAGGAGAGACCCAGTACTTC.

This clonotype occurred a few times. The rearrangement uses TRBV27 and TRBJ1-5; weak D call: TRBD1 (5 bases). Germline assignment: CDR1 MNHEY and CDR2 SMNVEV (reference sequence). The CDR3 has 16 amino acids. Between the trimmed V and J ends, which lost 5 bases and 3 bases, there was a span of 17 bases. CDR3 sequence: CASSQFPTGLNQPQHF. CDR3 bases: TGTGCCAGCAGTCAATTCCCAACAGGCCTCAATCAGCCCCAGCATTTT.

This clonotype was seen repeatedly, ten times or more. The gene calls are TRBV29-1 and TRBJ2-2; D is perhaps TRBD1 or TRBD2 (6 bases each). Germline V gene lookup returns CDR1 SQVTM and CDR2 ANQGSEA. CDR3 size: 16 residues. V was cut by 6 bases and J by 0 bases, with 17 bases left in between. This CDR3 is CSVGGEGGANTGELFF. The CDR3 DNA sequence: TGCAGCGTCGGAGGAGAGGGGGGTGCGAACACCGGGGAGCTGTTTTTT.

The table lists this clonotype with a few counts. The J gene is TRBJ2-2, the V gene TRBV20-1; no clear D. The V end lost 5 bases, the J end lost 0 bases, and 10 bases lay between the germline ends. Germline CDR1 DFQATT, CDR2 SNEGSKA (reference sequence). The CDR3 extends over 14 amino acids. The CDR3 region has the DNA TGCAGTGCTGGCGCGCGACCGAACACCGGGGAGCTGTTTTTT. This sequence encodes CSAGARPNTGELFF.

The rearrangement joins TRBV5-4 to TRBJ1-1, with 7 bases that match TRBD1. This CDR3 is built from 15 residues. The germline CDR1 and CDR2 sequences are SGHNT and YYREEE (reference sequence). Losses at the gene ends were 0 bases for V and 1 base for J; bases not matched to a gene: 3. The chain's CDR3 is CASSLGDSRNTEAFF. The CDR3 DNA sequence: TGTGCCAGCAGCTTGGGGGACAGTCGGAACACTGAAGCTTTCTTT.

This chain uses TRBV20-1 with TRBJ1-6; 8 bases map to TRBD1. This CDR3 has 16 residues. Germline loops: CDR1 DFQATT, CDR2 SNEGSKA (reference sequence). Unmatched junction bases numbered 4, after V lost 3 bases and J lost 0 bases. CDR3 sequence (DNA): TGCAGTGCTAGTACAGGGGGAAGCTCCTATAATTCACCCCTCCACTTT. It encodes CSASTGGSSYNSPLHF.

The CDR3 nucleotides are TGCAGCGTTGGACTCCTCAGGAGCTCCTACAATGAGCAGTTCTTC. Translating gives CSVGLLRSSYNEQFF. The chain uses TRBV29-1 and TRBJ2-1; no definite D call. The CDR3 is 15 amino acids. V was cut by 4 bases and J by 0 bases, with 13 bases left in between. Germline-derived CDR1 and CDR2 are SQVTM and ANQGSEA.

This clonotype was seen more than once but under ten times. This chain uses TRBV5-5 with TRBJ1-5, with unresolved D. Trimming took off 1 base at V and 2 bases at J, with 10 bases between the two ends. CDR3 size: 15 residues. Germline CDR1 SGHKS, CDR2 YYEKEE (reference sequence). Here the CDR3 DNA reads TGTGCCAGCAGCTTGATGCTGGGTCGCAATCAGCCCCAGCATTTT. Protein product: CASSLMLGRNQPQHF.

This clonotype appeared a few times. The chain carries TRBV10-3 and TRBJ2-3; 11 bases are shared with TRBD2. Germline V gene data show CDR1 as ENHRY and CDR2 as SYGVKD. J was trimmed by 4 bases and V by 6 bases; bases with no gene match: 6. CDR3 length: 15 residues. The CDR3 region is CAIRITSGSPDTQYF. In DNA, the CDR3 is TGTGCCATCAGGATAACTAGCGGGAGCCCAGATACGCAGTATTTT.

V is TRBV2 and J is TRBJ2-2; 7 nucleotides match TRBD1. Germline lookup yields CDR1 SNHLY and CDR2 FYNNEI. CDR3 length equals 16 residues. As DNA, the CDR3 is TGTGCTAAGACGGCCGGCCAGGGGGTTAACACCGGGGAGCTGTTTTTT. It yields the protein CAKTAGQGVNTGELFF.

The genes are TRBV20-1 and TRBJ2-3; TRBD2 matches at 7 bases. CDR1 is DFQATT and CDR2 is SNEGSKA in the germline V gene (reference sequence). V lost 1 base to trimming and J lost 4 bases; unmatched junction nucleotides: 5. The CDR3 loop spans 14 amino acids. The CDR3 nucleotides read TGCAGTGCTAGAGGTCTAGCGGAGCCAGATACGCAGTATTTT. Its translation: CSARGLAEPDTQYF.

This clonotype came up many times. This sequence joins TRBV7-9 and TRBJ2-2; D is uncertain. CDR1 is SEHNR, CDR2 FQNEAQ, per germline (reference sequence). Deletions cut 7 bases from V and 6 bases from J, with 12 bases between. The CDR3 consists of 13 residues. The CDR3 region has the DNA TGTGCCAGCACTCTTAGCCCCTCCGGGGAGCTGTTTTTT. Amino acids: CASTLSPSGELFF.

The gene calls are TRBV2 and TRBJ1-5; the D gene is possibly TRBD1 (6 bases). Germline V gene data show CDR1 as SNHLY and CDR2 as FYNNEI. This CDR3 has 14 residues. The V end lost 2 bases, the J end lost 5 bases, and 10 bases lay between the germline ends. This chain's CDR3 is CASSERAGDQPQHF. Written as DNA, the CDR3 is TGTGCCAGCAGTGAAAGGGCAGGGGATCAGCCCCAGCATTTT.

This clonotype was picked up a small number of times. This chain links TRBV7-9 with TRBJ1-2; perhaps TRBD1 as D (5 bases). Looked up from germline, CDR1 is SEHNR and CDR2 is FQNEAQ (reference sequence). The V end lost 3 bases, the J end lost 2 bases, and 13 bases lay between the germline ends. The CDR3 totals 15 residues. The CDR3 loop reads CASSLSQGANYGYTF. CDR3 nucleotide sequence: TGTGCCAGCAGCTTGTCGCAGGGAGCAAACTATGGCTACACCTTC.

The chain joins TRBV12-3 or TRBV12-4 to TRBJ2-1; D gene ambiguous. V shed 5 bases and J shed 4 bases, with 9 bases lying between them. This CDR3 has 13 residues. CDR3 in amino acids: CASSPPLYNEQFF. The DNA of the CDR3 is TGTGCCAGCAGTCCCCCCCTATACAATGAGCAGTTCTTC.

V gene TRBV5-1 combines with J gene TRBJ2-5; the D call may be TRBD1 or TRBD2 (6 bases each). The CDR3 extends over 14 amino acids. The germline CDR1 and CDR2 sequences are SGHRS and YFSETQ. Trimming removed 2 bases at V and 4 bases at J, with 12 bases between. The CDR3 sequence: CASSFIGGPETQYF. The CDR3 coding sequence is TGCGCCAGCAGCTTCATCGGGGGCCCAGAGACCCAGTACTTC.

In this sample, this clonotype turned up a few times. The J gene is TRBJ2-3, the V gene TRBV20-1, with D possibly TRBD1 on 6 matching bases. CDR1 and CDR2 from the germline V gene are DFQATT and SNEGSKA (reference sequence). The CDR3 length is 12 residues. Trimming shortened V by 4 bases and J by 5 bases, and 10 bases separated the two germline ends. The CDR3 sequence is CSANGQIDTQYF. The CDR3, as DNA: TGCAGTGCTAACGGACAGATAGATACGCAGTATTTT.

This clonotype has ten or more counts. The V and J genes are TRBV4-1 and TRBJ2-5, with D tentatively TRBD1 (6 bases). Germline V gene lookup returns CDR1 MGHRA and CDR2 YSYEKL. V dropped 0 bases and J dropped 5 bases, with 13 bases sitting between them. There are 15 residues in the CDR3. In DNA form, the CDR3 reads TGCGCCAGCAGCCAAGAAGGTGGGGGCATCGAGACCCAGTACTTC. It codes for CASSQEGGGIETQYF.

In this sample, this clonotype turned up a few times. The chain joins TRBV29-1 to TRBJ2-2, with 9 bases lining up with TRBD1. V trimming: 3 bases; J trimming: 7 bases; junction bases outside the gene matches: 9. CDR3 length: 15 amino acids. Looked up from germline, CDR1 is SQVTM and CDR2 is ANQGSEA. CDR3: CSVEAGQGYFGELFF. CDR3 nucleotides: TGCAGCGTTGAGGCAGGACAGGGGTACTTCGGGGAGCTGTTTTTT.

This clonotype was recorded many times. The rearrangement joins TRBV11-2 to TRBJ2-7; 9 bases map to TRBD1. The V gene's germline CDR1 is SGHAT and CDR2 FQNNGV. The CDR3 consists of 14 residues. Trimming removed 6 bases from V and 3 bases from J; junction bases left unmatched: 6. The CDR3 spells CASRSTGGFYEQYF. The CDR3 coding sequence is TGTGCCAGCAGATCGACAGGGGGTTTCTACGAGCAGTACTTC.

The CDR3 loop reads CASSFSWLAGVYEQYF. The CDR3 DNA reads TGTGCCAGCAGTTTTAGTTGGCTAGCGGGAGTGTACGAGCAGTACTTC. The chain joins TRBV12-3 or TRBV12-4 to TRBJ2-7; TRBD2 aligns across 10 bases. After removal of 3 bases from V and 4 bases from J, the junction contained 9 bases not matched to a gene. CDR3 size: 16 residues.

The chain uses TRBV6-5 and TRBJ1-4; D gene unclear. CDR1 is MNHEY and CDR2 is SVGAGI in the germline V gene. This CDR3 is built from 16 residues. Trimming took off 0 bases at V and 4 bases at J, with 12 bases between the two ends. The CDR3 loop reads CASSYSAQHNNEKLFF. In nucleotides, the CDR3 is TGTGCCAGCAGTTACTCCGCGCAGCATAATAATGAAAAACTGTTTTTT.

This chain connects TRBV4-1 to TRBJ2-3; 9 bases are shared with TRBD2. The CDR3 is made up of 17 amino acids. V shed 0 bases and J 4 bases; nucleotides not matched to a gene: 8. The germline CDR1 and CDR2 sequences are MGHRA and YSYEKL. CDR3 in amino acids: CASSQDLVAGAPDTQYF. In DNA, the CDR3 is TGCGCCAGCAGCCAAGATCTGGTAGCGGGAGCCCCAGATACGCAGTATTTT.

A few counts support this clonotype. The rearrangement joins TRBV4-1 to TRBJ2-7; possibly TRBD1 for D (5 bases). Germline CDR1 reads MGHRA; CDR2 reads YSYEKL. V lost 6 bases to trimming and J lost 5 bases, with 11 bases between them. This CDR3 region has 12 residues. The CDR3 loop is CASRGERNEQYF. In nucleotides, the CDR3 is TGCGCCAGCAGAGGGGAAAGAAACGAGCAGTACTTC.